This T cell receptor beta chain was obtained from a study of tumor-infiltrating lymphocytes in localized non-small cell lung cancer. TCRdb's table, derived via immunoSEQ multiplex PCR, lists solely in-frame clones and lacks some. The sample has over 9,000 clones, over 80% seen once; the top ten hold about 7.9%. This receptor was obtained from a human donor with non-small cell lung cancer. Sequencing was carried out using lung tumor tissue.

The CDR3 sequence is CASSSASGSINEQFF. The DNA of the CDR3 is TGTGCCAGCAGTTCGGCTAGCGGGAGTATCAATGAGCAGTTCTTC. This sequence joins TRBV25-1 and TRBJ2-1; 10 bases align to TRBD2. CDR3 length: 15 residues. CDR1 is MGHDK, CDR2 SYGVNS, per germline. Unmatched junction bases numbered 7, after V lost 5 bases and J lost 6 bases.